This T cell receptor (beta chain) was obtained from a study of spatial heterogeneity in lung cancer. On the study more broadly: Consistent detection of more beta-chain than alpha-chain sequences was observed.

TCRdb ran MiXCR on the 5' RACE reads and lists one entry per CDR3 protein. This sample has around 110,000 distinct CDR3 sequences, with less than 15% found just once. The time point here: blood at routine non-recurrence follow-up after resection. TCRs were sequenced from unsorted whole RNA of tumor, nontumor lung or PBMC. Germline trimming cut 4 bases from V and 2 bases from J; bases unmatched to any gene: 3. The CDR3 totals 15 residues. CDR1 SGHRS and CDR2 YFSETQ come from the germline V gene. This material consisted of PBMCs, taken at follow-up. The chain couples TRBV5-1 to TRBJ1-1, with 12 bases that match TRBD1. This TCR was sampled from a male donor with early-stage non-small cell lung cancer. The CDR3 sequence is CASSGGQGANTEAFF. In DNA, the CDR3 is TGCGCCAGCAGCGGGGGACAGGGGGCCAACACTGAAGCTTTCTTT.